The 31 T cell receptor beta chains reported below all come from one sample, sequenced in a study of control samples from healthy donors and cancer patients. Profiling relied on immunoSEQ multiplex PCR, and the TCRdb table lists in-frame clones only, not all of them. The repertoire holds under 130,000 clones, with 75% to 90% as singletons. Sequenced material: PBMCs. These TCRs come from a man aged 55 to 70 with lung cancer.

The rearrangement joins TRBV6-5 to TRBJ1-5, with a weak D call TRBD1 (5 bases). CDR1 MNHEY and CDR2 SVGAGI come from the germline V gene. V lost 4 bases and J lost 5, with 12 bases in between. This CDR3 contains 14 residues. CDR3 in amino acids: CASSWSQGDQPQHF. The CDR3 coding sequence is TGTGCCAGCAGTTGGTCGCAGGGCGATCAGCCCCAGCATTTT.

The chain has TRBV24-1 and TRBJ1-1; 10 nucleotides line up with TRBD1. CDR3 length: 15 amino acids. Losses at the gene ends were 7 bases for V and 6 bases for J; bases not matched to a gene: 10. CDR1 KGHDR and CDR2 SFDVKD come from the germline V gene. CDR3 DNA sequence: TGTGCCACCAGGCCCGACGGGACAGGGGACCCTGAAGCTTTCTTT. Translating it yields CATRPDGTGDPEAFF.

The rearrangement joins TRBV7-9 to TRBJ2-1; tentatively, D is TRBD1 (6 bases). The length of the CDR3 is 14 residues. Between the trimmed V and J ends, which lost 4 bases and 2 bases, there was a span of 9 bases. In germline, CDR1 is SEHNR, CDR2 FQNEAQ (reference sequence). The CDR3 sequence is CASSYRDTYNEQFF. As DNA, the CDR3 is TGTGCCAGCAGCTACCGGGACACCTACAATGAGCAGTTCTTC.

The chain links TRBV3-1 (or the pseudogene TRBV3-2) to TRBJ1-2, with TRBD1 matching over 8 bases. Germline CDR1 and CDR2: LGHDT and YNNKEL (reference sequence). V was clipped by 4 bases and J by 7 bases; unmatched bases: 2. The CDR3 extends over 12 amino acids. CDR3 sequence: CASSLGQGGYTF. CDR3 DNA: TGTGCCAGCAGCCTAGGACAGGGTGGCTACACCTTC.

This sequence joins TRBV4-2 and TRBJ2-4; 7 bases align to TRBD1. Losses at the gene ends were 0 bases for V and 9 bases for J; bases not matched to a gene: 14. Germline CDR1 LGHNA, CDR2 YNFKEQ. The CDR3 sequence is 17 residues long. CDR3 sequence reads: CASSQDPQGPDLGIQYF. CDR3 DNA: TGTGCCAGCAGCCAAGATCCACAGGGGCCCGATTTAGGCATTCAGTACTTC.

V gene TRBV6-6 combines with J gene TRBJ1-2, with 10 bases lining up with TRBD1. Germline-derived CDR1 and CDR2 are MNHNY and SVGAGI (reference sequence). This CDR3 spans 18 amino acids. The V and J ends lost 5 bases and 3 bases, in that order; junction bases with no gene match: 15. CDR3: CASSPYYFSGTGDYGYTF. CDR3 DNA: TGTGCCAGCAGTCCGTATTACTTCTCCGGGACAGGGGACTATGGCTACACCTTC.

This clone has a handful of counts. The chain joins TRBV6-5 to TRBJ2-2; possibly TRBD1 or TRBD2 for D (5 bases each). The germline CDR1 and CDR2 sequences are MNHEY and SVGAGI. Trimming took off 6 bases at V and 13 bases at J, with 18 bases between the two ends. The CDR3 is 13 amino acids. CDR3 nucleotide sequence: TGTGCCAGCAGGCCGGGACCTATGGCGGTGCTGTTTTTT. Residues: CASRPGPMAVLFF.

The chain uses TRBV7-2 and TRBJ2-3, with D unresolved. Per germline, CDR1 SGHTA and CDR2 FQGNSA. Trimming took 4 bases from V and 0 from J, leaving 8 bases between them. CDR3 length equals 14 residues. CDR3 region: CASSSVRSTDTQYF. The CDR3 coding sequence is TGTGCCAGCAGCTCTGTTCGGAGCACAGATACGCAGTATTTT.

The CDR3 nucleotides are TGCGCCAGCATACCCACAATCGGAGACGCGAACACTGAAGCTTTCTTT. It codes for CASIPTIGDANTEAFF. The chain uses TRBV5-1 and TRBJ1-1; D ambiguous. V lost 6 bases and J lost 1, with 19 bases in between. The length of the CDR3 is 16 residues. From germline, CDR1 is SGHRS and CDR2 YFSETQ.

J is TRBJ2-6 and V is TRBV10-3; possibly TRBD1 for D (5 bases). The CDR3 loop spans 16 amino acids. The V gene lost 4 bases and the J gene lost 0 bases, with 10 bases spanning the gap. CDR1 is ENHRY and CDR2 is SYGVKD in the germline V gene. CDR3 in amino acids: CAISALDSSGANVLTF. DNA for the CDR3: TGTGCCATCAGTGCCCTCGACAGCTCTGGGGCCAACGTCCTGACTTTC.

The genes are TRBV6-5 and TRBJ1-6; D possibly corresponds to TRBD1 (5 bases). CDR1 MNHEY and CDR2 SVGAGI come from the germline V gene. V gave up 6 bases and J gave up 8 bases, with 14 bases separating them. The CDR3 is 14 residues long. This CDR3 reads CASRSSGLDSPLHF. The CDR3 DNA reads TGTGCCAGCAGAAGTTCGGGACTTGATTCACCCCTCCACTTT.

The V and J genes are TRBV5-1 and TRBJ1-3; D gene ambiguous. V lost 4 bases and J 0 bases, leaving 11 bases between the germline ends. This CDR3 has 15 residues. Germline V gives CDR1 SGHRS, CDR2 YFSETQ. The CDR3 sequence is CASSQTPSSGNTIYF. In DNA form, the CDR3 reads TGCGCCAGCAGCCAAACACCCAGCTCTGGAAACACCATATATTTT.

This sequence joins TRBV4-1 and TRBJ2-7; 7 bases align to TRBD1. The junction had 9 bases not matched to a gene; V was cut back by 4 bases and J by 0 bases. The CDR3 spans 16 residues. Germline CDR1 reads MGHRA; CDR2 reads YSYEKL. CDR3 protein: CASSPNRGLSSYEQYF. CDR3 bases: TGCGCCAGCAGCCCGAACAGGGGCTTAAGCTCCTACGAGCAGTACTTC.

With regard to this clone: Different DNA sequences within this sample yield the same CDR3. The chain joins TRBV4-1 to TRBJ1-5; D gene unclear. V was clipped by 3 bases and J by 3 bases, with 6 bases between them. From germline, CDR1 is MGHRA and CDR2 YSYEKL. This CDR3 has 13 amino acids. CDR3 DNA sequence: TGCGCCAGCAGCCAGGGTATCAATCAGCCCCAGCATTTT. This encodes CASSQGINQPQHF.

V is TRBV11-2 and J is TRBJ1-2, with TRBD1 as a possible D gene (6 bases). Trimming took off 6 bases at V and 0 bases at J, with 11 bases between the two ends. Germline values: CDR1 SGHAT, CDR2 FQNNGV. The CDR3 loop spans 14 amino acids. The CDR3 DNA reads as TGTGCCAGCAGATCGACAGGAACTAACTATGGCTACACCTTC. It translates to CASRSTGTNYGYTF.

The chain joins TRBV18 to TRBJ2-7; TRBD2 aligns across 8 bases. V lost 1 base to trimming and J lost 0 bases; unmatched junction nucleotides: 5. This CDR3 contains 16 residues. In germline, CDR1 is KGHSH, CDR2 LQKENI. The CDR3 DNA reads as TGTGCCAGCTCACCACTTCCGGGGGGGAGCTCCTACGAGCAGTACGTC. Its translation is CASSPLPGGSSYEQYV.

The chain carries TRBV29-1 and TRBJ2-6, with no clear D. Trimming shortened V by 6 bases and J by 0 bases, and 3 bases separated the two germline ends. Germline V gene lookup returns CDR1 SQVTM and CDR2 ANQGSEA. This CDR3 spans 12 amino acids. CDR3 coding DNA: TGCAGCGTATACTCTGGGGCCAACGTCCTGACTTTC. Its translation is CSVYSGANVLTF.

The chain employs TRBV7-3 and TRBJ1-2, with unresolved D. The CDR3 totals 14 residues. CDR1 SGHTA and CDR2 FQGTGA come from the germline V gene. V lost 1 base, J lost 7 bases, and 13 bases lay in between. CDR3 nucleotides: TGTGCCAGCAGCTTAAGGTCCAACGAGGGTGGCTACACCTTC. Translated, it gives CASSLRSNEGGYTF.

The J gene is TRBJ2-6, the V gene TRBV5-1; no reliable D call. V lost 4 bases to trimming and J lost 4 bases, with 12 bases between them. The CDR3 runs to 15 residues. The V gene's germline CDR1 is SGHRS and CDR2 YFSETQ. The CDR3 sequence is CASSPDTLGANVLTF. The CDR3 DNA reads TGCGCCAGCAGCCCCGATACTCTCGGGGCCAACGTCCTGACTTTC.

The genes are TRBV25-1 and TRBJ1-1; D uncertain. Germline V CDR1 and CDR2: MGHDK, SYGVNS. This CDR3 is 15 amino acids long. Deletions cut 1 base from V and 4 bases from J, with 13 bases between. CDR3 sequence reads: CASSESAGLGTEAFF. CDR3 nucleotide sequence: TGTGCCAGCAGTGAATCTGCTGGCCTGGGCACTGAAGCTTTCTTT.

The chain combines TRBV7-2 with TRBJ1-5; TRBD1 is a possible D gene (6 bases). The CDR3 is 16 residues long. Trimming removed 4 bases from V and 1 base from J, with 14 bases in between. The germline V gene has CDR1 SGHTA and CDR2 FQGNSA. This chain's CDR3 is CASSWQAGASNQPQHF. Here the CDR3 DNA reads TGTGCCAGCAGCTGGCAAGCAGGGGCGAGCAATCAGCCCCAGCATTTT.

The CDR3 DNA reads TGTGCCAGCAGCCCAGTTGGCGGCTCAACTAATGAAAAACTGTTTTTT. Translating it yields CASSPVGGSTNEKLFF. The chain recombines TRBV7-9 with TRBJ1-4; D gene unclear. Trimming shortened V by 5 bases and J by 0 bases, and 13 bases separated the two germline ends. From germline, CDR1 is SEHNR and CDR2 FQNEAQ (reference sequence). This CDR3 is 16 amino acids long.

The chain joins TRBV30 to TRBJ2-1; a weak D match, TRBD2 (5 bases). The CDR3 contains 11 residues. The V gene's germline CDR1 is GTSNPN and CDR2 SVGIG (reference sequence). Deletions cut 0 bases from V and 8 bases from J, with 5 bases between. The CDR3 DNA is TGTGCCTGGAGTGTCGGGGATGAGCAGTTCTTC. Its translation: CAWSVGDEQFF.

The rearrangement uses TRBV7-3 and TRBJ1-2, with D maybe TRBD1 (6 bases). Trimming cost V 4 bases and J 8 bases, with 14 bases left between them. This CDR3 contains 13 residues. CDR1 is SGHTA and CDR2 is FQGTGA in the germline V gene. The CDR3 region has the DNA TGTGCCAGCAGCTCTAACGCAGGGGCCGGCTACACCTTC. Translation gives CASSSNAGAGYTF.

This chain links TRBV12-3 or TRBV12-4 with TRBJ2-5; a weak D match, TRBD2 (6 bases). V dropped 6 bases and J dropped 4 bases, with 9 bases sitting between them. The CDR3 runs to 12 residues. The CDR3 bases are TGTGCCAGCAGCCCGGAGGGAGAGACCCAGTACTTC. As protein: CASSPEGETQYF.

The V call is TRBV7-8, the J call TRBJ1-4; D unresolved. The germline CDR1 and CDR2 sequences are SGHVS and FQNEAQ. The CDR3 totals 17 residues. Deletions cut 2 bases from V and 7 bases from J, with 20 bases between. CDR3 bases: TGTGCCAGCAGCTTAAGCGGTTTGTCGATCACGGGTGAAAAACTGTTTTTT. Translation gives CASSLSGLSITGEKLFF.

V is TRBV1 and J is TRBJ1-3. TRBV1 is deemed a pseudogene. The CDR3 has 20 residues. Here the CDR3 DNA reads TGCACCAGCAGCCCACCCCGGGGGGGGCCAGACCTCTTCTCTGGAAACACCATATATTTT. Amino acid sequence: CTSSPPRGGPDLFSGNTIYF.

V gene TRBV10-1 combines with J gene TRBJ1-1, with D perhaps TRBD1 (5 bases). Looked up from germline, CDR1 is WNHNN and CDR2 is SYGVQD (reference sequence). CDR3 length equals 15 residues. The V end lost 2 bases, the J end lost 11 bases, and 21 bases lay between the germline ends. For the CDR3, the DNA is TGCGCCAGCAGTGAGGCCGGAGGTGGGGCAGGAGGGGCTTTCTTT. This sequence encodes CASSEAGGGAGGAFF.

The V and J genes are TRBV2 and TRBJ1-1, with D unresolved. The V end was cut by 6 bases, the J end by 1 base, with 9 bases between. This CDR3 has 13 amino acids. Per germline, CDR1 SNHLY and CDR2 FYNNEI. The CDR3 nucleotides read TGTGCCAGCAGAGAAACGGAGAACACTGAAGCTTTCTTT. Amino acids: CASRETENTEAFF.

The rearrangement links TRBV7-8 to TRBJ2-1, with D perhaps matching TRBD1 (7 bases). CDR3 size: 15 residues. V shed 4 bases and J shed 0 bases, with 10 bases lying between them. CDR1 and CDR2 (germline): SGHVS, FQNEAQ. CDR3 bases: TGTGCCAGCAGCTCCCAGGGGGGCTCCTACAATGAGCAGTTCTTC. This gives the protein CASSSQGGSYNEQFF.

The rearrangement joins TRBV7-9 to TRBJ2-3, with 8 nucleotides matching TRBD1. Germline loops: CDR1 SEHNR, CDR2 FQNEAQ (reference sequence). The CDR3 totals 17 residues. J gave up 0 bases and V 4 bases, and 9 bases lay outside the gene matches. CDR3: CASSSVRQGISTDTQYF. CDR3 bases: TGTGCCAGCAGCTCCGTCCGACAGGGGATAAGCACAGATACGCAGTATTTT.